This entry concerns a single TCR beta chain. Its antigen remains unidentified. The sample is drawn from a study of cytomegalovirus exposure and HLA in healthy donors. Study in general: HLA-typed donors were the source of tens of millions of unique TCRs, which an early data release held.

Likely unrecorded immune exposures existed in these nominally healthy donors. Study-level findings and limits: Donor immune exposure was known only as CMV serostatus. The investigators catalogued 150 to 200 TCR beta chains as cytomegalovirus-associated.

The primer mix had 60 Vbeta and 13 Jbeta primers. Using immunoSEQ multiplex PCR, the repertoire was profiled, and TCRdb retains in-frame clones only, with some absent. The sample contains 120,000 to 150,000 clones, 75% to 80% of which appear only once. The CDR3 is made up of 16 amino acids. CDR1 is MNHEY, CDR2 SVGAGI, per germline. V dropped 0 bases and J dropped 3; count of bases not matched to a gene: 4. The chain carries TRBV6-5 and TRBJ2-2, with 7 bases fitting TRBD1. Material for sequencing was PBMCs. This sequence originates from a man between 18 and 29 years old in good health and CMV-seronegative. The CDR3 spells CASSYSGQIYTGELFF. CDR3 coding DNA: TGTGCCAGCAGTTACTCGGGACAGATTTACACCGGGGAGCTGTTTTTT.